This TCR beta chain is from a study of Ad26.COV2.S vaccination and SARS-CoV-2 variants. Trimming shortened V by 3 bases and J by 8 bases, and 13 bases separated the two germline ends. From germline, CDR1 is SEHNR and CDR2 FQNEAQ (reference sequence). The CDR3 totals 13 residues. Worth noting for this clone: Its antigen is unknown.

Profiling relied on immunoSEQ multiplex PCR, and the TCRdb table lists in-frame clones only, not all of them. The repertoire includes tens of thousands of clones, roughly four fifths of them detected once, and approximately 44% sits in the top ten. Study observations and caveats: With respect to non-spike TCR breadth, vaccine and placebo recipients were similar. Spike-specific responses of CD8+ and CD4+ T cells were reported to display substantial breadth after vaccination.

This TCR derives from a human donor who had recovered from COVID-19. This material consisted of peripheral blood, taken after recovery from COVID-19. This sequence joins TRBV7-9 and TRBJ1-2, with a weak D call TRBD1 (5 bases). CDR3 loop: CASSFRGGGGYTF. In nucleotides, the CDR3 is TGTGCCAGCAGCTTTCGGGGCGGCGGAGGCTACACCTTC.